The 14 T cell receptor beta chains below were found in one sample sequenced in a study of cytomegalovirus exposure and HLA in healthy donors. Some clones are missing from TCRdb's copy, which holds only in-frame ones; the method was immunoSEQ multiplex PCR. The sample yields fewer than 70,000 clones, over 85% seen once. The sample was PBMCs. The receptor set was obtained from a woman under 30 in good health and CMV-seropositive.

The rearrangement uses TRBV9 and TRBJ2-7; maybe TRBD1 (6 bases). Trimming shortened V by 4 bases and J by 1 base, and 12 bases separated the two germline ends. The CDR3 is 14 residues long. Per the germline V gene, CDR1 is SGDLS and CDR2 is YYNGEE. For the CDR3, the DNA is TGTGCCAGCAGCCCGGGGACAACGTCCTACGAGCAGTACTTC. Protein: CASSPGTTSYEQYF.

This chain connects TRBV5-1 to TRBJ2-1; maybe TRBD2 (6 bases). V lost 5 bases and J 8 bases, leaving 20 bases between the germline ends. This CDR3 contains 15 residues. Per the germline V gene, CDR1 is SGHRS and CDR2 is YFSETQ. The CDR3 region has the DNA TGCGCCAGCAGTTCGGGGACTGGCAGGATTGATGAGCAGTTCTTC. This encodes CASSSGTGRIDEQFF.

The J gene is TRBJ1-2, the V gene TRBV30; D ambiguous. V lost 0 bases, J lost 1 base, and 6 bases lay in between. The CDR3 runs 13 residues. The germline gives CDR1 GTSNPN, CDR2 SVGIG (reference sequence). CDR3 in DNA: TGTGCCTGGAGTGTCACGGTTAACTATGGCTACACCTTC. Translating gives CAWSVTVNYGYTF.

The rearrangement joins TRBV11-2 to TRBJ2-3, with TRBD1 matching over 9 bases. Trimming at V came to 3 bases and at J to 6 bases, leaving 4 bases not matched to a gene. Germline CDR1 reads SGHAT; CDR2 reads FQNNGV. CDR3 length: 14 residues. CDR3 sequence reads: CASSFRTGEDTQYF. In DNA, the CDR3 is TGTGCCAGCAGCTTCCGGACAGGGGAGGATACGCAGTATTTT.

This clone was recorded once. The chain links TRBV27 to TRBJ2-7; D possibly corresponds to TRBD1 (6 bases). The CDR3 extends over 15 amino acids. V was cut by 3 bases and J by 0 bases, with 12 bases left in between. Germline CDR1 is MNHEY and CDR2 is SMNVEV (reference sequence). CDR3 sequence reads: CASSFSGTLSYEQYF. CDR3 nucleotide sequence: TGTGCCAGCAGTTTCTCCGGGACACTCTCCTACGAGCAGTACTTC.

Written as DNA, the CDR3 is TGTGCCACCAGCATAGGGGGCCCCAACACAGATACGCAGTATTTT. Amino acids: CATSIGGPNTDTQYF. The V call is TRBV15, the J call TRBJ2-3, with TRBD1 matching 7 bases. This CDR3 is 15 amino acids long. Germline V gene lookup returns CDR1 LNHNV and CDR2 YYDKDF (reference sequence). The J segment lost 2 bases and the V segment lost 4 bases, leaving 6 bases of the junction unmatched.

J is TRBJ2-5 and V is TRBV6-5; weak D call: TRBD2 (6 bases). The germline V gene encodes CDR1 MNHEY and CDR2 SVGAGI. The V end was cut by 8 bases, the J end by 4 bases, with 8 bases between. The CDR3 is made up of 11 amino acids. Written as DNA, the CDR3 is TGTGCCAGCCGGAGGGGAGAGACCCAGTACTTC. Protein: CASRRGETQYF.

This rearrangement joins TRBV30 to TRBJ2-3, with TRBD1 matching over 9 bases. V lost 5 bases and J lost 3; bases outside the gene matches: 6. CDR1 is GTSNPN, CDR2 SVGIG, per germline (reference sequence). This CDR3 contains 14 residues. Written as DNA, the CDR3 is TGTGCCTGGTCGACAGGGGGGGTGACAGATACGCAGTATTTT. Translation: CAWSTGGVTDTQYF.

The chain links TRBV7-3 to TRBJ2-3; D unresolved. The V gene lost 5 bases and the J gene lost 6 bases, with 9 bases spanning the gap. CDR1 is SGHTA and CDR2 is FQGTGA in the germline V gene. This CDR3 region has 12 residues. The CDR3 loop reads CASSRVSDTQYF. Here the CDR3 DNA reads TGTGCCAGCAGCCGGGTATCGGATACGCAGTATTTT.

The gene calls are TRBV9 and TRBJ1-3, with D possibly being TRBD1 (6 bases). The germline CDR1 and CDR2 sequences are SGDLS and YYNGEE. There are 15 residues in the CDR3. Trimming cost V 3 bases and J 3 bases, with 13 bases left between them. The CDR3 bases are TGTGCCAGCAGCGCCGAGGGGGTCGGTGGAAACACCATATATTTT. It specifies CASSAEGVGGNTIYF.

The chain couples TRBV5-4 to TRBJ1-4; D gene ambiguous. Per germline, CDR1 SGHNT and CDR2 YYREEE (reference sequence). The ends were cut back, 0 bases at V and 8 bases at J, with 11 bases in the middle. The CDR3 is 14 amino acids. The CDR3 DNA follows: TGTGCCAGCAGCTTGGCGGGTTCGGGGGAAAAACTGTTTTTT. It is translated as CASSLAGSGEKLFF.

This chain joins TRBV15 and TRBJ2-7; possible D gene TRBD1, 6 bases. This CDR3 region has 15 residues. Germline CDR1 reads LNHNV; CDR2 reads YYDKDF (reference sequence). Trimming pared 4 bases from V and 3 bases from J, leaving 16 bases between. The CDR3 coding sequence is TGTGCCACCAGCATAGACCAGGGGCCCTTCTACGAGCAGTACTTC. Translation gives CATSIDQGPFYEQYF.

This clone showed up just once. The chain joins TRBV15 to TRBJ1-4; D call uncertain. Trimming took 0 bases from V and 8 from J, leaving 13 bases between them. CDR3 length: 15 amino acids. Germline loops: CDR1 LNHNV, CDR2 YYDKDF (reference sequence). CDR3 sequence: CATSRDRSQLEKLFF. The DNA of the CDR3 is TGTGCCACCAGCAGAGATCGCAGTCAATTGGAAAAACTGTTTTTT.

This clone was picked up one time. The rearrangement joins TRBV6-6 to TRBJ2-7, with 8 positions matching TRBD2. The germline V gene encodes CDR1 MNHNY and CDR2 SVGAGI (reference sequence). Trimming took 7 bases from V and 2 from J; bases not matched to a gene: 7. The CDR3 is 14 residues long. CDR3 DNA: TGTGCCAGCACCGGCGGGGGGCCCCCCTACGAGCAGTACTTC. Residues: CASTGGGPPYEQYF.